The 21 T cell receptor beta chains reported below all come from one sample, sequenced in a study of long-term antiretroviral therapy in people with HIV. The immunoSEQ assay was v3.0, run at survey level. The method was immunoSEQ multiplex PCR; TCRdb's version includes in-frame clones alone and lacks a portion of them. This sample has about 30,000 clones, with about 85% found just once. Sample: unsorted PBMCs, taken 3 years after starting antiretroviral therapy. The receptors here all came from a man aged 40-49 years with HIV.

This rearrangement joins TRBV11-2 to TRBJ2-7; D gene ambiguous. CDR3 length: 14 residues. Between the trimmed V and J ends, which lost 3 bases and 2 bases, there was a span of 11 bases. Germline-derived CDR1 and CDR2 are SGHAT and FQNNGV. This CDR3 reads CASSFAGPAYEQYF. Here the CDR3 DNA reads TGTGCCAGCAGCTTCGCAGGTCCAGCCTACGAGCAGTACTTC.

CDR3 nucleotide sequence: TGTGCCAGCAGCGGGGGACAGGGGGCCTACGAGCAGTACTTC. It specifies CASSGGQGAYEQYF. V usage is TRBV2 and J usage is TRBJ2-7; 11 nucleotides match TRBD1. CDR3 size: 14 residues. V trimming: 6 bases; J trimming: 2 bases; junction bases outside the gene matches: 3. The germline CDR1 and CDR2 sequences are SNHLY and FYNNEI.

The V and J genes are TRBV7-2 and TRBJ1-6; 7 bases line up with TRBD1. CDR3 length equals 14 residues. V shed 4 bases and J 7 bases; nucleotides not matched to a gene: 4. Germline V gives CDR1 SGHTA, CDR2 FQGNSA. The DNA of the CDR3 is TGTGCCAGCAGCTCGGAGACAGGGAATTCACCCCTCCACTTT. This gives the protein CASSSETGNSPLHF.

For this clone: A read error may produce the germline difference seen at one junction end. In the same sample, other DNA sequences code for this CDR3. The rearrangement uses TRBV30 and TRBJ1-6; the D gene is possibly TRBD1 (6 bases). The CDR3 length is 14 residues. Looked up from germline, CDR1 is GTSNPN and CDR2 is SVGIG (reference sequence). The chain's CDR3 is CAWSQGFRNSPLHF. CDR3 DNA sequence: TGCGCCTGGAGTCAGGGGTTTCGGAATTCACCCCTCCACTTT.

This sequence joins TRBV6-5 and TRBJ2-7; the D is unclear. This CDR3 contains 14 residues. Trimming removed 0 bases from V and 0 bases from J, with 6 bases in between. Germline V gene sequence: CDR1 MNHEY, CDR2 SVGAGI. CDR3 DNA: TGTGCCAGCAGTTACTCGGACCGCTCCTACGAGCAGTACTTC. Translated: CASSYSDRSYEQYF.

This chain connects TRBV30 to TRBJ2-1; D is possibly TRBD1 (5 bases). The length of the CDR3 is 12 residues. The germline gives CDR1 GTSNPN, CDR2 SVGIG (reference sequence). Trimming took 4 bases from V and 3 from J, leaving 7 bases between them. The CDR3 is CAWKRGYNEQFF. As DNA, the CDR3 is TGTGCCTGGAAAAGGGGCTACAATGAGCAGTTCTTC.

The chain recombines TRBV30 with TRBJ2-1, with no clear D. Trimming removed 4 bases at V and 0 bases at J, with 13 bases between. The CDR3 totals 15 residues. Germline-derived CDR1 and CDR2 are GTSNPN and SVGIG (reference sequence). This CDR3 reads CAWTTGESSYNEQFF. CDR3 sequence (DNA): TGTGCCTGGACCACTGGGGAAAGCTCCTACAATGAGCAGTTCTTC.

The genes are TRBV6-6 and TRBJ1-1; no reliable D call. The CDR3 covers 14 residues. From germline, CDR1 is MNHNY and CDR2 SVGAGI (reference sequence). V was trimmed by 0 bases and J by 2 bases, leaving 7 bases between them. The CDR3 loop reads CASSYSGGNTEAFF. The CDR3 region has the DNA TGTGCCAGCAGTTACTCGGGAGGAAACACTGAAGCTTTCTTT.

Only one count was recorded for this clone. The CDR3 spells CASSQTTGSNTEAFF. CDR3 DNA sequence: TGTGCCAGCAGCCAGACCACAGGGTCGAACACTGAAGCTTTCTTT. The chain is built from TRBV25-1 and TRBJ1-1; D might be TRBD1 (6 bases). CDR3 length: 15 residues. CDR1 and CDR2 from the germline V gene are MGHDK and SYGVNS. Trimming removed 6 bases at V and 1 base at J, with 15 bases between.

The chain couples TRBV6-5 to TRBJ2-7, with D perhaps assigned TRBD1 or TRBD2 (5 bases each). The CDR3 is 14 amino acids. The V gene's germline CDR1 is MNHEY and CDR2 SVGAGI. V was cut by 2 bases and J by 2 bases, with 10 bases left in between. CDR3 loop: CASSYGQGAYEQYF. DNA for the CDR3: TGTGCCAGCAGTTACGGGCAGGGAGCCTACGAGCAGTACTTC.

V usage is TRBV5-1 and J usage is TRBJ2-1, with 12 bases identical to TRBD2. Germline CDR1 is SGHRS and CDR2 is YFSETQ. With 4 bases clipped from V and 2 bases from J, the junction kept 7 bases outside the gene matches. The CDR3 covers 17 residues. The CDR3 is CASSLPTSGSTYNEQFF. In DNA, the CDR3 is TGCGCCAGCAGCCTCCCGACTAGCGGGAGTACCTACAATGAGCAGTTCTTC. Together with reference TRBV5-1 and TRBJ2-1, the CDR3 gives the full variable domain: KAGVTQTPRYLIKTRGQQVTLSCSPISGHRSVSWYQQTPGQGLQFLFEYFSETQRNKGNFPGRFSGRQFSNSRSEMNVSTLELGDSALYLCASSLPTSGSTYNEQFFGPGTRLTVL.

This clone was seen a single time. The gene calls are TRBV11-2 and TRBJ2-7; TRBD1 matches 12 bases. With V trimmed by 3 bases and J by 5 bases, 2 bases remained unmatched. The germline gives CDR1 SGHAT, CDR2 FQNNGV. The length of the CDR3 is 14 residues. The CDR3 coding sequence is TGTGCCAGCAGCTTGGGGACAGGGGGCAACGAGCAGTACTTC. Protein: CASSLGTGGNEQYF. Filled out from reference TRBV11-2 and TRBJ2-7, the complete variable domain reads EAGVAQSPRYKIIEKRQSVAFWCNPISGHATLYWYQQILGQGPKLLIQFQNNGVVDDSQLPKDRFSAERLKGVDSTLKIQPAKLEDSAVYLCASSLGTGGNEQYFGPGTRLTVT.

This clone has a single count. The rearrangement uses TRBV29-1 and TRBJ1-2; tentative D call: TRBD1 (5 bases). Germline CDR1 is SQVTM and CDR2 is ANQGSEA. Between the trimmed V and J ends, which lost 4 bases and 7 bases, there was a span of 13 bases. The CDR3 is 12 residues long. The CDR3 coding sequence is TGCAGCGTTGTTGGGGCTGGGGGTGGCTACACCTTC. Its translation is CSVVGAGGGYTF.

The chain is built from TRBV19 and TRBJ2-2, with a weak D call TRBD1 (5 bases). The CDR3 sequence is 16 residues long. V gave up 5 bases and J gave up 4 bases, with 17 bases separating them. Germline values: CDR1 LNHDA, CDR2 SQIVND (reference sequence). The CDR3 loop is CASSPRTVQGTGELFF. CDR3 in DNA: TGTGCCAGTAGTCCCAGGACCGTTCAGGGCACCGGGGAGCTGTTTTTT.

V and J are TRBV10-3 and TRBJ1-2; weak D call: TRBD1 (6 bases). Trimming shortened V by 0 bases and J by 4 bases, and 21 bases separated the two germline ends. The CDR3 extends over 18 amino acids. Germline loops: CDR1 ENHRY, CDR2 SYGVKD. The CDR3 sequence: CAISESKLTGRNPYGYTF. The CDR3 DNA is TGTGCCATCAGTGAGTCGAAGCTGACAGGCAGGAACCCCTATGGCTACACCTTC.

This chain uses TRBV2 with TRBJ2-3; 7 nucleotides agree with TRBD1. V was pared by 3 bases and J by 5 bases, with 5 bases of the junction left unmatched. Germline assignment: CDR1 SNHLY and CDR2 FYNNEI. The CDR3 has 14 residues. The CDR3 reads CASSDRGQKDTQYF. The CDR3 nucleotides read TGTGCCAGCAGTGATAGGGGACAGAAAGATACGCAGTATTTT.

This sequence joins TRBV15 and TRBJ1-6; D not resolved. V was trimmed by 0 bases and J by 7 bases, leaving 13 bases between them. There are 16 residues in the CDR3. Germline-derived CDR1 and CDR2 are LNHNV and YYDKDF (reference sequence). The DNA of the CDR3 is TGTGCCACCAGCAGAGAAGGCCCTGGGCTAAATTCACCCCTCCACTTT. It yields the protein CATSREGPGLNSPLHF.

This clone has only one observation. The CDR3 nucleotides read TGTGCCAGCAGTGAAGGGCCTCTAAACACTGAAGCTTTCTTT. Protein product: CASSEGPLNTEAFF. The chain is built from TRBV6-1 and TRBJ1-1; D not certain. V lost 1 base and J lost 2, with 8 bases in between. The CDR3 covers 14 residues. The germline CDR1 and CDR2 sequences are MNHNS and SASEGT.

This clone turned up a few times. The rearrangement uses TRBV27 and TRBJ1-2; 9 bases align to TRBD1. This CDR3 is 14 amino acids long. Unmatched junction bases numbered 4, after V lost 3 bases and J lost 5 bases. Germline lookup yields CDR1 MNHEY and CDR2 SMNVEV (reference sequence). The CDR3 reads CASSFSGQGYGYTF. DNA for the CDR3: TGTGCCAGCAGTTTTTCTGGACAGGGGTATGGCTACACCTTC.

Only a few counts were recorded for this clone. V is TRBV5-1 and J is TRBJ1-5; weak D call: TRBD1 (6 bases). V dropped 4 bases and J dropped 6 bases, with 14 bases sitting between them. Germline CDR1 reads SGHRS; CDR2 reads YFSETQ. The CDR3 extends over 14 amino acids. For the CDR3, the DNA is TGCGCCAGCAGCCTAATGGGGGCCGGTCAGCCCCAGCATTTT. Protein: CASSLMGAGQPQHF. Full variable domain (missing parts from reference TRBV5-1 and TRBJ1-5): KAGVTQTPRYLIKTRGQQVTLSCSPISGHRSVSWYQQTPGQGLQFLFEYFSETQRNKGNFPGRFSGRQFSNSRSEMNVSTLELGDSALYLCASSLMGAGQPQHFGDGTRLSIL.

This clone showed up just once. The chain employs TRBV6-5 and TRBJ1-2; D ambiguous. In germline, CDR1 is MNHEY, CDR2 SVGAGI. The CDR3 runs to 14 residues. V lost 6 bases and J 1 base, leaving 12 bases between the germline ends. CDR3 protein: CASRGSQDNYGYTF. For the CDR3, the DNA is TGTGCCAGCAGGGGGTCCCAAGATAACTATGGCTACACCTTC.